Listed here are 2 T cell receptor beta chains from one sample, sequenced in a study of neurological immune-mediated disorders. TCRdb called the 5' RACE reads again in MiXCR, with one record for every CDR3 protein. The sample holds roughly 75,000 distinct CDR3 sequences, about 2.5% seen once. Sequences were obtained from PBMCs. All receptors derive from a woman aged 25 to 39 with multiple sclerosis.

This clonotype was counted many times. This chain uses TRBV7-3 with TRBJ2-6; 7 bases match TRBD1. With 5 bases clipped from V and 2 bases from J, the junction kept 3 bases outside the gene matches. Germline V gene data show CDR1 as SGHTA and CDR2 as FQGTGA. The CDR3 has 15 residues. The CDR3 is CASSPQGAGANVLTF. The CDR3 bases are TGTGCCAGCAGCCCTCAGGGGGCTGGGGCCAACGTCCTGACTTTC.

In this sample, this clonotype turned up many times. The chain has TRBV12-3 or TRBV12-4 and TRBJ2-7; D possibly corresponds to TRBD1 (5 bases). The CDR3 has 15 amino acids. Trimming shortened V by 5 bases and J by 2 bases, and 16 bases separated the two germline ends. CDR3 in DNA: TGTGCCAGCAGTCCAAGGGCGACAGACCCCTACGAGCAGTACTTC. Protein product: CASSPRATDPYEQYF.